This TCR beta chain was retrieved from a study of blood T cell repertoires in COVID-19. At the level of the study: Acute and convalescent COVID-19 samples came from the United States, Italy and Spain. In each case, the material was cDNA or gDNA derived from T cells, B-cell-depleted T cells, or PBMCs.

How the authors handled the data: Using reference gene primer amplification, nucleated cell counts were estimated. Sequenced by immunoSEQ multiplex PCR; TCRdb stores in-frame clones only, minus some. V, J and clone size are taken as reported in that table, and D and trimming were inferred from the DNA itself. The sample has roughly 120,000 clones; less than 85% are singletons. V was pared by 6 bases and J by 4 bases, with 15 bases between. Germline loops: CDR1 MDHEN, CDR2 SYDVKM. The CDR3 consists of 14 residues. Sequencing was carried out using peripheral blood. The sequence was obtained from a human donor with acute or convalescent COVID-19. The donor label of this sample is uncertain. The V call is TRBV28, the J call TRBJ1-2; tentatively, D is TRBD1 (5 bases). CDR3 DNA sequence: TGTGCCAGCAGATTCAGGGATCGTGTCTATGGCTACACCTTC. As protein: CASRFRDRVYGYTF.